This T cell receptor beta chain appears in the sequencing data of a study of cytomegalovirus exposure and HLA in healthy donors. Remarks on this clone: Its antigen is undetermined.

Study-level points and caveats: Productive status was seen about 90% or about 30% of the time for most TCR beta V segments in an earlier analysis. Cytomegalovirus association was assigned to some 160 TCR beta chains. Researchers left out some V segments, among them TRBV6-2 and TRBV6-3, as indistinguishable. TCR beta V- and J-gene trimming, according to a later analysis, was linked to a missense DCLRE1C variant.

PCR was performed using 60 Vbeta and 13 Jbeta primers. TCRdb's copy holds only in-frame clones and misses some; the assay was immunoSEQ multiplex PCR. The sample holds about 130,000 clones; over 65% are singletons and the top ten take less than 2%. This CDR3 is 14 amino acids long. The germline V and J ends were trimmed by 0 bases and 5 bases, with 11 bases remaining between them. Germline assignment: CDR1 SGDLS and CDR2 YYNGEE. The sequenced sample was PBMCs. This chain connects TRBV9 to TRBJ2-5; D is perhaps TRBD1 (6 bases). The sequence was obtained from a man in his forties or fifties in good health and CMV-seronegative. CDR3 region: CASSVEAGAETQYF. CDR3 sequence (DNA): TGTGCCAGCAGCGTAGAGGCAGGGGCTGAGACCCAGTACTTC.